These 6 T cell receptor beta chains share one sample of origin, sequenced in a study of spatial heterogeneity in lung cancer. Time point noted: sample taken at primary tumor resection. Unsorted samples of tumor, nontumor lung or frozen PBMC had their whole RNA sequenced. TCRdb fed the 5' RACE reads into MiXCR, producing one record per CDR3 protein. The sample lists tens of thousands of distinct CDR3 sequences; roughly 7.1% were seen once. Material: PBMCs, obtained at surgery. All receptors derive from a female donor with early-stage non-small cell lung cancer.

V is TRBV20-1 and J is TRBJ1-1; no clear D. With 0 bases removed from V and 1 base from J, the gap between germline ends came to 6 bases. From germline, CDR1 is DFQATT and CDR2 SNEGSKA (reference sequence). This CDR3 comprises 13 residues. The CDR3 loop is CSARDRQNTEAFF. CDR3 DNA: TGCAGTGCTAGAGATCGGCAGAACACTGAAGCTTTCTTT.

This clonotype was seen many times. The V call is TRBV27, the J call TRBJ1-6; tentatively, D is TRBD1 (5 bases). Germline V gene sequence: CDR1 MNHEY, CDR2 SMNVEV (reference sequence). This CDR3 has 14 residues. Trimming removed 3 bases from V and 9 bases from J, with 12 bases in between. This CDR3 is CASSFNQGGSPLHF. The CDR3 DNA reads TGTGCCAGCAGTTTTAATCAGGGAGGTTCACCCCTCCACTTT.

This clonotype was seen at least ten times. In DNA, the CDR3 is TGCAGTGCTGGACAGCCGCTTGGTTCACCCCTCCACTTT. Amino acid sequence: CSAGQPLGSPLHF. The V and J genes are TRBV20-1 and TRBJ1-6, with D perhaps matching TRBD1 (6 bases). Germline CDR1 DFQATT, CDR2 SNEGSKA (reference sequence). Between the trimmed V and J ends, which lost 5 bases and 9 bases, there was a span of 14 bases. CDR3 length: 13 amino acids.

This clonotype was detected many times. CDR3 nucleotides: TGTGCCATCAGCGGACAGCAAGGCGTAGATGGCTACACCTTC. Translating gives CAISGQQGVDGYTF. The V and J genes are TRBV10-3 and TRBJ1-2; the D gene is possibly TRBD1 (6 bases). Germline loops: CDR1 ENHRY, CDR2 SYGVKD. The CDR3 has 14 amino acids. The V end lost 6 bases, the J end lost 6 bases, and 17 bases lay between the germline ends.

This clonotype came up a few times. V is TRBV29-1 and J is TRBJ1-2; 7 nucleotides line up with TRBD1. V was clipped by 8 bases and J by 4 bases; unmatched bases: 13. This CDR3 is built from 14 residues. Germline CDR1 and CDR2: SQVTM and ANQGSEA. As DNA, the CDR3 is TGCAGCTCCCCGGCCACAGGGGTGAGCTATGGCTACACCTTC. This gives the protein CSSPATGVSYGYTF.

This clonotype appeared many times. This chain joins TRBV9 and TRBJ2-1; D not certain. The CDR3 covers 15 residues. Trimming took 3 bases from V and 1 from J, leaving 11 bases between them. Germline CDR1 is SGDLS and CDR2 is YYNGEE. The CDR3 bases are TGTGCCAGCAGCGGGTTGACGGTTTCCTACAATGAGCAGTTCTTC. Its translation is CASSGLTVSYNEQFF.